A selection of T cell receptor beta chains follows, all from one sample in a study of siplizumab effects on memory and regulatory T cells. Here immunoSEQ multiplex PCR was the method, and the copy in TCRdb shows in-frame clones only, minus some. This sample yields about 100,000 clones, of which roughly 90% are seen a single time; more than 0.95% belongs to the top ten. The sequenced sample consisted of CD4+ T cells sorted from blood. The receptors shown here come from a human donor in good health. The CDR3 runs from the conserved cysteine through the conserved F or W. D genes are given only for firm matches. The size field is filled for only some rows; it gives once, few, many or a size class.

V gene: TRBV10-1; J gene: TRBJ2-1; clone size: NA; D gene: NA; CDR3 DNA: TGCGCCAGCAGTGAGTCACCGGGAGCGCCCAATGAGCAGTTCTTC; CDR3 protein: CASSESPGAPNEQFF
V gene: TRBV27; J gene: TRBJ2-2; clone size: NA; D gene: TRBD2; CDR3 DNA: TGTGCCAGCAGTTTGGAGCTAGCGGGAGGTTCAGGGGAGCTGTTTTTT; CDR3 protein: CASSLELAGGSGELFF
V gene: TRBV6-1; J gene: TRBJ2-7; clone size: NA; D gene: NA; CDR3 DNA: TGTGCCAGCAGCCCTACCCGGACGTCCTACGAGCAGTACTTC; CDR3 protein: CASSPTRTSYEQYF
V gene: TRBV10-3; J gene: TRBJ2-1; clone size: NA; D gene: NA; CDR3 DNA: TGTGCCATCAGTGAGCGGGGGAACAATGAGCAGTTCTTC; CDR3 protein: CAISERGNNEQFF
V gene: TRBV5-6; J gene: TRBJ2-2; clone size: NA; D gene: NA; CDR3 DNA: TGTGCCAGCAGCTTGGTGGGGGCCACCGGGGAGCTGTTTTTT; CDR3 protein: CASSLVGATGELFF
V gene: TRBV5-6; J gene: TRBJ1-4; clone size: NA; D gene: TRBD1; CDR3 DNA: TGTGCCAGCAGCCCCACGACAGGGAGAGAAAAACTGTTTTTT; CDR3 protein: CASSPTTGREKLFF
V gene: TRBV19; J gene: TRBJ1-1; clone size: NA; D gene: NA; CDR3 DNA: TGTGCCAGTACCTCAATGGTGGGCCCATTGCGCACTGAAGCTTTCTTT; CDR3 protein: CASTSMVGPLRTEAFF
V gene: TRBV18; J gene: TRBJ1-5; clone size: NA; D gene: NA; CDR3 DNA: TGTGCCAGCTCACCAATTCCTGGGAATCAGCCCCAGCATTTT; CDR3 protein: CASSPIPGNQPQHF
V gene: TRBV4-1; J gene: TRBJ2-1; clone size: NA; D gene: NA; CDR3 DNA: TGCGCCAGCAGCCAAGAAGATTTGGGGGTGCTCAGGAGGTTCTTC; CDR3 protein: CASSQEDLGVLRRFF
V gene: TRBV5-1; J gene: TRBJ1-2; clone size: NA; D gene: NA; CDR3 DNA: TGCGCCAGCAGCTTGGCCGGGGTCGGCTATGGCTACACCTTC; CDR3 protein: CASSLAGVGYGYTF
V gene: TRBV9; J gene: TRBJ2-3; clone size: NA; D gene: NA; CDR3 DNA: TGTGCCAGCAGCGTAGATGGGGTTTCCACAGATACGCAGTATTTT; CDR3 protein: CASSVDGVSTDTQYF
V gene: TRBV5-4; J gene: TRBJ2-7; clone size: NA; D gene: NA; CDR3 DNA: TGTGCCAGCAGCTTGAAGGGACAAAGCTCCTACGAGCAGTACTTC; CDR3 protein: CASSLKGQSSYEQYF
V gene: TRBV19; J gene: TRBJ2-6; clone size: NA; D gene: NA; CDR3 DNA: TGTGCCAGTAGTTGGCTACGGAGAAGCTCTGGGGCCAACGTCCTGACTTTC; CDR3 protein: CASSWLRRSSGANVLTF
V gene: TRBV28; J gene: TRBJ1-6; clone size: NA; D gene: TRBD1; CDR3 DNA: TGTGCCAGCAGACCGGGACAGTTCTATTCACCCCTCCACTTT; CDR3 protein: CASRPGQFYSPLHF
V gene: TRBV6-1; J gene: TRBJ1-6; clone size: NA; D gene: NA; CDR3 DNA: TGTGCCAGCAGTGAAGTTCCTAATTCACCCCTCCACTTT; CDR3 protein: CASSEVPNSPLHF
V gene: TRBV19; J gene: TRBJ2-7; clone size: NA; D gene: NA; CDR3 DNA: TGTGCCAGTAGTTTGCAGGCCCAGGGCCCCTACGAGCAGTACTTC; CDR3 protein: CASSLQAQGPYEQYF
V gene: TRBV28; J gene: TRBJ2-2; clone size: NA; D gene: TRBD1; CDR3 DNA: TGTGCCAGCAGGGACAGGGGCGACACCGGGGAGCTGTTTTTT; CDR3 protein: CASRDRGDTGELFF
V gene: TRBV11-1; J gene: TRBJ2-2; clone size: NA; D gene: NA; CDR3 DNA: TGTGCCAGCAGCTTTGGCGTGGCGAACACCGGGGAGCTGTTTTTT; CDR3 protein: CASSFGVANTGELFF
V gene: TRBV7-9; J gene: TRBJ2-2; clone size: NA; D gene: NA; CDR3 DNA: TGTGCCAGCAGCCCCAAATTCGGTCTATCCGAACCCTACACCGGGGAGCTGTTTTTT; CDR3 protein: CASSPKFGLSEPYTGELFF
V gene: TRBV28; J gene: TRBJ2-7; clone size: NA; D gene: TRBD2; CDR3 DNA: TGTGCCACCAGGACTAGCGGGAGTTCAGCCTACGAGCAGTACTTC; CDR3 protein: CATRTSGSSAYEQYF
V gene: TRBV5-1; J gene: TRBJ2-1; clone size: NA; D gene: TRBD2; CDR3 DNA: TGCGCCAGCAGCTTGGGGGCCGGCGGGAGTAGCGGGAGGGTTAGCTCCTACAATGAGCAGTTCTTC; CDR3 protein: CASSLGAGGSSGRVSSYNEQFF
V gene: TRBV7-9; J gene: TRBJ2-5; clone size: NA; D gene: NA; CDR3 DNA: TGTGCCAGCGGTAAACCCCAGGGGCGGAAGGAGACCCAGTACTTC; CDR3 protein: CASGKPQGRKETQYF
V gene: TRBV9; J gene: TRBJ1-1; clone size: NA; D gene: NA; CDR3 DNA: TGTGCCAGCAGCCCCAACGTTAGGGCAGGGTTAGGGGGCACTGAAGCTTTCTTT; CDR3 protein: CASSPNVRAGLGGTEAFF
V gene: TRBV7-2; J gene: TRBJ2-7; clone size: NA; D gene: NA; CDR3 DNA: TGTGCCAGCAGCTTAGGCAGGGCCGTGGTCCGGTCCTACGAGCAGTACTTC; CDR3 protein: CASSLGRAVVRSYEQYF
V gene: TRBV7-6; J gene: TRBJ1-4; clone size: once; D gene: TRBD1; CDR3 DNA: TGTGCCAGCAGCCAAACCGGGACAGGGACAACTAATGAAAAACTGTTTTTT; CDR3 protein: CASSQTGTGTTNEKLFF
V gene: TRBV11-2; J gene: TRBJ2-7; clone size: NA; D gene: NA; CDR3 DNA: TGTGCCAGCAGCTTAGCGGGACCGGGGGACGAGCAGTACTTC; CDR3 protein: CASSLAGPGDEQYF
V gene: TRBV7-9; J gene: TRBJ1-1; clone size: NA; D gene: NA; CDR3 DNA: TGTGCCAGCAGCTTTAGGGGGGAGAACACTGAAGCTTTCTTT; CDR3 protein: CASSFRGENTEAFF
V gene: TRBV5-1; J gene: TRBJ2-1; clone size: NA; D gene: NA; CDR3 DNA: TGCGCCAGCAGCCACGGTTCATTAGGTAATGAGCAGTTCTTC; CDR3 protein: CASSHGSLGNEQFF
V gene: TRBV6-4; J gene: TRBJ2-2; clone size: NA; D gene: NA; CDR3 DNA: TGTGCCAGCAGTGACGGGAGCACCGGGGAGCTGTTTTTT; CDR3 protein: CASSDGSTGELFF
V gene: TRBV29-1; J gene: TRBJ2-6; clone size: NA; D gene: NA; CDR3 DNA: TGCAGCGTTGAAAGCTCCGGGGCCAACGTCCTGACTTTC; CDR3 protein: CSVESSGANVLTF
V gene: TRBV28; J gene: TRBJ1-2; clone size: NA; D gene: NA; CDR3 DNA: TGTGCCAGCAGTTTGGCATCTGGGACTTATAACTATGGCTACACCTTC; CDR3 protein: CASSLASGTYNYGYTF
V gene: TRBV7-3; J gene: TRBJ2-7; clone size: NA; D gene: NA; CDR3 DNA: TGTGCCAGCAGCTTAAATGGGGGGTTTGCCTACGAGCAGTACTTC; CDR3 protein: CASSLNGGFAYEQYF
V gene: TRBV30; J gene: TRBJ2-7; clone size: NA; D gene: TRBD2; CDR3 DNA: TGTGCCTGGAGACCTTATCAGGGACTATCCTACGAGCAGTACTTC; CDR3 protein: CAWRPYQGLSYEQYF
V gene: TRBV6-5; J gene: TRBJ2-7; clone size: NA; D gene: NA; CDR3 DNA: TGTGCCAGCAGCCGGGGTGAGTCCTACGAGCAGTACTTC; CDR3 protein: CASSRGESYEQYF
V gene: TRBV5-8; J gene: TRBJ2-7; clone size: once; D gene: NA; CDR3 DNA: TGTGCCAGCAGCTTGGGCGACGGAGCCTACGAGCAGTACTTC; CDR3 protein: CASSLGDGAYEQYF
V gene: TRBV5-4; J gene: TRBJ2-1; clone size: once; D gene: NA; CDR3 DNA: TGTGCCAGCAGCGCGACAGTTTACAATGAGCAGTTCTTC; CDR3 protein: CASSATVYNEQFF
V gene: TRBV5-6; J gene: TRBJ2-7; clone size: few; D gene: TRBD2; CDR3 DNA: TGTGCCAGCAGCTTGGTGGTAGCGGGAGGGCCAGTTGGGTACGAGCAGTACTTC; CDR3 protein: CASSLVVAGGPVGYEQYF
V gene: TRBV5-1; J gene: TRBJ2-5; clone size: NA; D gene: NA; CDR3 DNA: TGCGCCAGCAGCTTGGGAGGGGGGGAGACCCAGTACTTC; CDR3 protein: CASSLGGGETQYF
V gene: TRBV6-5; J gene: TRBJ2-3; clone size: NA; D gene: NA; CDR3 DNA: TGTGCCAGCAGTCGGACGTACGCTAGCACAGATACGCAGTATTTT; CDR3 protein: CASSRTYASTDTQYF
V gene: TRBV20-1; J gene: TRBJ2-7; clone size: NA; D gene: NA; CDR3 DNA: TGCAGTGCTACCCGCGCCGAGCAGTACTTC; CDR3 protein: CSATRAEQYF
V gene: TRBV11-2; J gene: TRBJ2-2; clone size: NA; D gene: NA; CDR3 DNA: TGTGCCAGCAGCTATCGACAGATTACCGGGGAGCTGTTTTTT; CDR3 protein: CASSYRQITGELFF
V gene: TRBV5-4; J gene: TRBJ1-1; clone size: NA; D gene: NA; CDR3 DNA: TGTGCCAGCAGCTCCAGGAACACTGAAGCTTTCTTT; CDR3 protein: CASSSRNTEAFF
V gene: TRBV15; J gene: TRBJ1-5; clone size: NA; D gene: NA; CDR3 DNA: TGTGCCACCAGCAGAGGGACACCTAGCAATCAGCCCCAGCATTTT; CDR3 protein: CATSRGTPSNQPQHF
V gene: TRBV5-1; J gene: TRBJ2-3; clone size: NA; D gene: TRBD2; CDR3 DNA: TGCGCCAGCAGCCCGGGACTAGCGGGCCGCGCGTTAGATACGCAGTATTTT; CDR3 protein: CASSPGLAGRALDTQYF
V gene: TRBV19; J gene: TRBJ2-1; clone size: NA; D gene: TRBD1; CDR3 DNA: TGTGCCAGTGGACTTGACAGGGCCTCTTCCTACAATGAGCAGTTCTTC; CDR3 protein: CASGLDRASSYNEQFF
V gene: TRBV28; J gene: TRBJ2-2; clone size: NA; D gene: NA; CDR3 DNA: TGTGCCAGCAGGGGGAAGGGAACCCCAAGGAGCGGGGAGCTGTTTTTT; CDR3 protein: CASRGKGTPRSGELFF
V gene: TRBV27; J gene: TRBJ2-3; clone size: NA; D gene: TRBD1; CDR3 DNA: TGTGCCAGCAGTTTCCGGCCGGACAGGGGAGGCGTGGGCCCGGGCACAGATACGCAGTATTTT; CDR3 protein: CASSFRPDRGGVGPGTDTQYF
V gene: TRBV7-2; J gene: TRBJ2-7; clone size: NA; D gene: NA; CDR3 DNA: TGTGCCAGCAGCCAAGGGGGCTCCCGGGGGGAGCAGTACTTC; CDR3 protein: CASSQGGSRGEQYF
V gene: TRBV19; J gene: TRBJ2-6; clone size: NA; D gene: NA; CDR3 DNA: TGTGCCAGTAGTATAGATCTAAGGGACACTCGCTCTGGGGCCAACGTCCTGACTTTC; CDR3 protein: CASSIDLRDTRSGANVLTF
V gene: TRBV11-1; J gene: TRBJ2-1; clone size: NA; D gene: TRBD2; CDR3 DNA: TGTGCCAGCAGCGAGAGGGCTAGCGGTCCCTACAATGAGCAGTTCTTC; CDR3 protein: CASSERASGPYNEQFF
V gene: TRBV9; J gene: TRBJ2-1; clone size: NA; D gene: TRBD2; CDR3 DNA: TGTGCCAGCAGCGTTCTAGCGGGAGGGACCTACAATGAGCAGTTCTTC; CDR3 protein: CASSVLAGGTYNEQFF
V gene: TRBV29-1; J gene: TRBJ1-5; clone size: NA; D gene: TRBD1; CDR3 DNA: TGCAGCGTTGCGGGACAGGGAGATCAGCCCCAGCATTTT; CDR3 protein: CSVAGQGDQPQHF
V gene: TRBV4-2; J gene: TRBJ2-3; clone size: NA; D gene: TRBD2; CDR3 DNA: TGTGCCAGCAGCCCATTAGCGGGAGTAGGTACGCAGTATTTT; CDR3 protein: CASSPLAGVGTQYF
V gene: TRBV28; J gene: TRBJ1-6; clone size: NA; D gene: NA; CDR3 DNA: TGTGCCAGCAGATATGACAGCGTAAATTCACCCCTCCACTTT; CDR3 protein: CASRYDSVNSPLHF
V gene: TRBV7-9; J gene: TRBJ1-2; clone size: NA; D gene: NA; CDR3 DNA: TGTGCCAGCAGCTTAGATTGGGGGAACTATGGCTACACCTTC; CDR3 protein: CASSLDWGNYGYTF
V gene: TRBV7-8; J gene: TRBJ2-3; clone size: NA; D gene: NA; CDR3 DNA: TGTGCCAGCGCCTATAGCGTAACAGATACGCAGTATTTT; CDR3 protein: CASAYSVTDTQYF
V gene: TRBV11-3; J gene: TRBJ2-1; clone size: NA; D gene: NA; CDR3 DNA: TGTGCCAGCAGCTTAATTGCGGGACGGGTGGTGTTCTTC; CDR3 protein: CASSLIAGRVVFF
V gene: TRBV30; J gene: TRBJ1-6; clone size: NA; D gene: NA; CDR3 DNA: TGTGCCTGGAGTGTAGGAGGGACCAATTCACCCCTCCACTTT; CDR3 protein: CAWSVGGTNSPLHF
V gene: TRBV9; J gene: TRBJ2-3; clone size: NA; D gene: NA; CDR3 DNA: TGTGCCAGCAGCGTAGGTTATGTGTCTGCGGGGTTCAGCGGAAGCACAGATACGCAGTATTTT; CDR3 protein: CASSVGYVSAGFSGSTDTQYF